A single TCR beta chain is shown here with its context. The CDR3 is 15 residues long. Germline V gives CDR1 MGHRA, CDR2 YSYEKL. Trimming removed 3 bases at V and 3 bases at J, with 15 bases between. The sample belongs to a study of radiation and T cells in renal cell carcinoma. Here immunoSEQ multiplex PCR was the method, and the copy in TCRdb shows in-frame clones only, minus some. The top ten clones hold 4.1% of a sample with 150,000 or so clones, around 89% of them seen once. This sample's time point: baseline pretreatment blood. Treatment described: 15 Gy SBRT to primary tumor, nephrectomy 4 weeks later. Serial blood draws occurred at baseline and 2 and 4 weeks post-SBRT.

Here the sequenced sample was blood, taken from a patient whose treatment included radiotherapy and nephrectomy. This chain uses TRBV4-1 with TRBJ2-7; maybe TRBD1 (6 bases). This sequence was found in a woman in her seventies with renal cell carcinoma. CDR3 protein: CASSQLQGDLYEQYF. As DNA, the CDR3 is TGCGCCAGCAGCCAGCTACAGGGAGACCTCTACGAGCAGTACTTC.